The entry below describes one T cell receptor beta chain. This table comes from immunoSEQ multiplex PCR, and its TCRdb copy is limited to in-frame clones, with some not included. The table records 150,000 to 190,000 clones, approximately 86% of them present only once. The V gene lost 0 bases and the J gene lost 8 bases, with 10 bases spanning the gap. Germline V gene lookup returns CDR1 LNHNV and CDR2 YYDKDF (reference sequence). This CDR3 is built from 13 residues. The source of the sample is a study of radiation and T cells in renal cell carcinoma. Time point: blood 2 weeks post-SBRT. The treatment is: 15 Gy SBRT to primary tumor, nephrectomy 4 weeks later.

The J gene is TRBJ1-2, the V gene TRBV15; unclear D gene. The clonotype was recovered from a woman in her forties or fifties with renal cell carcinoma. The sample here was blood, taken from a patient whose treatment included radiotherapy and nephrectomy. Here the CDR3 reads CATSRERVGGYTF. CDR3 nucleotide sequence: TGTGCCACCAGCAGAGAGAGGGTTGGCGGCTACACCTTC. Combining the CDR3 with reference TRBV15 and TRBJ1-2 gives the whole variable domain DAMVIQNPRYQVTQFGKPVTLSCSQTLNHNVMYWYQQKSSQAPKLLFHYYDKDFNNEADTPDNFQSRRPNTSFCFLDIRSPGLGDTAMYLCATSRERVGGYTFGSGTRLTVV.